The clone carrying this T cell receptor beta chain turned up a few times. This record belongs to a study of OX40 agonist ivuxolimab in advanced cancers. Overall study context: Patients in dose escalation had liver, melanoma, kidney or head and neck cancers.

Data came from immunoSEQ multiplex PCR; TCRdb stores just in-frame clones and leaves some out. The sample yields tens of thousands of clones, roughly 85% seen once. This material consisted of CD4+ or CD8+ T cells sorted from blood, taken in a trial of the OX40 agonist ivuxolimab. The sequence derives from an adult with an advanced solid tumor such as melanoma, head and neck, liver or kidney cancer.

CDR3 amino acids: CASSSTSNYGYTF. CDR3 DNA: TGTGCCAGCAGTTCCACTTCTAACTATGGCTACACCTTC. V gene TRBV6-5 combines with J gene TRBJ1-2; D is ambiguous. CDR1 is MNHEY and CDR2 is SVGAGI in the germline V gene. This CDR3 has 13 amino acids. With 4 bases removed from V and 0 bases from J, the gap between germline ends came to 6 bases.